Only a few counts were recorded for the clone carrying this TCR beta chain. The antigen remains unidentified. The sample is drawn from a study of beta chain features in type 1 diabetes. Findings of the study overall: For Type 1 diabetes patients, all four CD4+ subsets carried TCRB CDR3s that were moderately but significantly shorter.

Isolated RNA was reverse transcribed in full, so expressed TCRB transcripts were sequenced. Assay: immunoSEQ multiplex PCR; the TCRdb copy retains only in-frame clones and omits some. The profile shows roughly 100,000 clones, roughly 28% of them singletons. The CDR3 totals 15 residues. The V gene's germline CDR1 is SGHRS and CDR2 YFSETQ. V lost 2 bases, J lost 5 bases, and 16 bases lay in between. The TCR comes from a woman under 30 with type 1 diabetes. Sequencing input: central memory CD4+ T cells from blood. The chain has TRBV5-1 and TRBJ1-2, with D hard to call. The CDR3 sequence is CASSFGGETLYGYTF. The CDR3 DNA reads as TGCGCCAGCAGCTTCGGCGGCGAAACTTTGTATGGCTACACCTTC.